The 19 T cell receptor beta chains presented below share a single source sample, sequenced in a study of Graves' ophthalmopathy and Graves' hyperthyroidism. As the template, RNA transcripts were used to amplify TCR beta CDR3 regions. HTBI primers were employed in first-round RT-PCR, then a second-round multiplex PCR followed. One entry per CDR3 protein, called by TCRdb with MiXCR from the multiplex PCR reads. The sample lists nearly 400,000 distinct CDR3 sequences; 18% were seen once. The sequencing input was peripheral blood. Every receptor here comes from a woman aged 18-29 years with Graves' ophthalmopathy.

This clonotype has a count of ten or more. CDR3 sequence: CASSDGPGVHEQYF. In DNA form, the CDR3 reads TGTGCCAGTAGTGACGGACCGGGAGTCCACGAGCAGTACTTC. This chain uses TRBV19 with TRBJ2-7; D may be TRBD2 (6 bases). With 5 bases removed from V and 5 bases from J, the gap between germline ends came to 16 bases. CDR3 length equals 14 residues. The germline V gene encodes CDR1 LNHDA and CDR2 SQIVND (reference sequence).

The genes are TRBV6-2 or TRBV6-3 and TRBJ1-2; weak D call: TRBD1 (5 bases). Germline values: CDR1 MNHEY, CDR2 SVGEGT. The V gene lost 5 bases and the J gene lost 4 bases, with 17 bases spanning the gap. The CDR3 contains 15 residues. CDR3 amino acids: CASSPGTALGYGYTF. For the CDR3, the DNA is TGTGCCAGCAGTCCCGGGACGGCGTTGGGCTATGGCTACACCTTC.

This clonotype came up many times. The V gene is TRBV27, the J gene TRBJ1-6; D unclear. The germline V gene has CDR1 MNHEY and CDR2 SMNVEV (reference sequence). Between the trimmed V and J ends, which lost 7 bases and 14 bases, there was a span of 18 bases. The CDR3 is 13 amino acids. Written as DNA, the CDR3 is TGTGCCAGCAAAGGGCTCTCTAGCCTAACCCTCCACTTT. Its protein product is CASKGLSSLTLHF.

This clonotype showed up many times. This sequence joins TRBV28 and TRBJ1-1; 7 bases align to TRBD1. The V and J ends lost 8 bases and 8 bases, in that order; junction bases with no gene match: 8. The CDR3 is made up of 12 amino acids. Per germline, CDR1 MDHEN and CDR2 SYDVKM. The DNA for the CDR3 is TGTGCCAGCCGGGGGGACAGAAAAGAAGCTTTCTTT. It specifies CASRGDRKEAFF. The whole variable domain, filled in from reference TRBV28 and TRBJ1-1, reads DVKVTQSSRYLVKRTGEKVFLECVQDMDHENMFWYRQDPGLGLRLIYFSYDVKMKEKGDIPEGYSVSREKKERFSLILESASTNQTSMYLCASRGDRKEAFFGQGTRLTVV.

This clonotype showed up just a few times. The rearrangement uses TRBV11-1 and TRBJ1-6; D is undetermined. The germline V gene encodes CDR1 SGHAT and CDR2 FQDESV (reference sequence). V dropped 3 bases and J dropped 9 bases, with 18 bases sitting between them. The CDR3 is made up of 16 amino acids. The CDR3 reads CASSFEDLGKGSPLHF. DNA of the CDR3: TGTGCCAGCAGCTTCGAAGACTTGGGGAAGGGTTCACCCCTCCACTTT.

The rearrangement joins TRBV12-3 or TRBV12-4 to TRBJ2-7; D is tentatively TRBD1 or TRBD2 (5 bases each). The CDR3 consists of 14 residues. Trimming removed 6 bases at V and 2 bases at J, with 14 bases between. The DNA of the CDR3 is TGTGCCAGCAGCCCGGGGCAGGATACCTACGAGCAGTACTTC. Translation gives CASSPGQDTYEQYF.

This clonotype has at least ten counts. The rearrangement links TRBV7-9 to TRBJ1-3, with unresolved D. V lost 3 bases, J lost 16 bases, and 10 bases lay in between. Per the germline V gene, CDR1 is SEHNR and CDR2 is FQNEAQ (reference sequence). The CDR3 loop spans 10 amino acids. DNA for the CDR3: TGTGCCAGCAGCTTTGGTGCACAGTATTTT. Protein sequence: CASSFGAQYF. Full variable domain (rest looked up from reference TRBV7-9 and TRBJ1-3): DTGVSQNPRHKITKRGQNVTFRCDPISEHNRLYWYRQTLGQGPEFLTYFQNEAQLEKSRLLSDRFSAERPKGSFSTLEIQRTEQGDSAMYLCASSFGAQYFGEGSWLTVV.

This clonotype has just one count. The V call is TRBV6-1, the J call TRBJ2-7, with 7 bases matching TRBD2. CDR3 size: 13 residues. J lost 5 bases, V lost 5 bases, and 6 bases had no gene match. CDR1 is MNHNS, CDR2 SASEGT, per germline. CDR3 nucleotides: TGTGCCAGCAGTCCCCGGACTAGTCACGAGCAGTACTTC. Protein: CASSPRTSHEQYF.

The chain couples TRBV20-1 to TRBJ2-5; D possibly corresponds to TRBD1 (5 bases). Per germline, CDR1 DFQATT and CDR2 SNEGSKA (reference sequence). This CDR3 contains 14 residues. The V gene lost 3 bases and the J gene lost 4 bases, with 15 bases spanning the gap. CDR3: CSASQGTLGETQYF. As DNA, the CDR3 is TGCAGTGCTAGCCAGGGAACCCTTGGAGAGACCCAGTACTTC.

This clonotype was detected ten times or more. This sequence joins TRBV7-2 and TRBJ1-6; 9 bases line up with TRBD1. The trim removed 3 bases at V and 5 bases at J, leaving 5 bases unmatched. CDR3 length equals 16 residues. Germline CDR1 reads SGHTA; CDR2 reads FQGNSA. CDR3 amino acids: CASSFYRGPNNSPLHF. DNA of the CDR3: TGTGCCAGCAGCTTTTACAGGGGGCCTAATAATTCACCCCTCCACTTT. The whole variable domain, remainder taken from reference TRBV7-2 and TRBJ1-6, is GAGVSQSPSNKVTEKGKDVELRCDPISGHTALYWYRQSLGQGLEFLIYFQGNSAPDKSGLPSDRFSAERTGGSVSTLTIQRTQQEDSAVYLCASSFYRGPNNSPLHFGNGTRLTVT.

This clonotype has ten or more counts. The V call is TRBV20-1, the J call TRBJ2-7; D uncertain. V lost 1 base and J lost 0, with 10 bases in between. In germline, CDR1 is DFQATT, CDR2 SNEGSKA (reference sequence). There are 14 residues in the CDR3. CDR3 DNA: TGCAGTGCTAGAGGCCCGGTCCTCTCCTACGAGCAGTACTTC. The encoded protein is CSARGPVLSYEQYF.

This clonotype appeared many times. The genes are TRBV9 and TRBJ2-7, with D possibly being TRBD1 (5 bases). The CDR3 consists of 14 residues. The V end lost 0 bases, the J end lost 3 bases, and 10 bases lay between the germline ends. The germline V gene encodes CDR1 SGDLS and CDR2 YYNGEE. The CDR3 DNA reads TGTGCCAGCAGCGTAGGGCAGGGCGACTACGAGCAGTACTTC. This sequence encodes CASSVGQGDYEQYF.

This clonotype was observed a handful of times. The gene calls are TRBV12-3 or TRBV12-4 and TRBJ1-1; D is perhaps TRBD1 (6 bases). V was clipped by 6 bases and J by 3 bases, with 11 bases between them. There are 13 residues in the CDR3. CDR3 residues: CASRQQGYTEAFF. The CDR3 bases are TGTGCCAGCAGGCAACAGGGTTACACTGAAGCTTTCTTT.

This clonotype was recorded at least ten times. Here the CDR3 reads CASIPAVRDSYEQYF. The CDR3 DNA follows: TGTGCCAGCATCCCCGCTGTAAGGGACTCCTACGAGCAGTACTTC. The chain links TRBV6-5 to TRBJ2-7; D gene uncertain. CDR1 and CDR2 from the germline V gene are MNHEY and SVGAGI. The CDR3 totals 15 residues. The ends were cut back, 7 bases at V and 0 bases at J, with 16 bases in the middle.

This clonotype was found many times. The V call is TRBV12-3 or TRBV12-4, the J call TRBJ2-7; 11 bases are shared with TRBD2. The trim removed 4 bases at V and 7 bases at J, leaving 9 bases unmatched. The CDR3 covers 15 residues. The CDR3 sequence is CASSSIAGGPGEQYF. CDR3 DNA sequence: TGTGCCAGCAGTTCCATAGCGGGAGGGCCGGGTGAGCAGTACTTC.

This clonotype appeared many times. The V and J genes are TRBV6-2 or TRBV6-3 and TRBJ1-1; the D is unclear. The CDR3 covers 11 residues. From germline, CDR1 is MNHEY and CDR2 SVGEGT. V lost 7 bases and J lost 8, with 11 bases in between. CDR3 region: CASNHPGEAFF. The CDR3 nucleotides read TGTGCCAGCAACCATCCGGGGGAAGCTTTCTTT.

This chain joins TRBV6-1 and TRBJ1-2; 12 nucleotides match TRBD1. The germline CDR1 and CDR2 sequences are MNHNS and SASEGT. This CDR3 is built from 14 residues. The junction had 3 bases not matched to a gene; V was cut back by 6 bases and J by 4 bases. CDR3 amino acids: CASRGTGGAYGYTF. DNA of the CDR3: TGTGCCAGCAGGGGGACAGGGGGCGCCTATGGCTACACCTTC.

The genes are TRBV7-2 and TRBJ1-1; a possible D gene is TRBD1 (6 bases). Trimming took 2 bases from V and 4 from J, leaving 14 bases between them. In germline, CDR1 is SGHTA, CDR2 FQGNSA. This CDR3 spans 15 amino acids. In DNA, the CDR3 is TGTGCCAGCAGCTTAAGGTTTGGAGGGGGCACTGAAGCTTTCTTT. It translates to CASSLRFGGGTEAFF.

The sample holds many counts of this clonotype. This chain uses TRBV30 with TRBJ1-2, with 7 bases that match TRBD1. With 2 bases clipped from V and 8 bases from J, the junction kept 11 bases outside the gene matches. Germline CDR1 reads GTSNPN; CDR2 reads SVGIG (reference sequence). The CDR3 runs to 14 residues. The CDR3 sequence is CAWSPWEGARGYTF. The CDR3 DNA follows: TGTGCCTGGAGTCCGTGGGAGGGGGCGCGAGGCTACACCTTC.